Detailed here is one TCR beta chain. The sample comes from a study of shared clonotypes between healthy human individuals. Clones were read by immunoSEQ multiplex PCR, and TCRdb kept only the in-frame ones, dropping some. The data contain almost 700,000 clones, 92% of them singletons. As defined, naive CD8 cells were CD45RO-negative and positively selected for CCR7, with terminally differentiated effector memory CD45RA+ cells excluded. The CDR3 length is 14 residues. Germline lookup yields CDR1 SGHAT and CDR2 FQNNGV. Trimming shortened V by 7 bases and J by 4 bases, and 17 bases separated the two germline ends.

The J gene is TRBJ2-7, the V gene TRBV11-2; perhaps TRBD1 as D (7 bases). The clonotype originates from a man aged 25-45 years in good health. The sample was naive CD8+ T cells sorted from blood. This chain's CDR3 is CASTAAGGWYEQYF. In DNA, the CDR3 is TGTGCCAGCACCGCCGCAGGGGGGTGGTACGAGCAGTACTTC.